Below are 21 T cell receptor beta chains sequenced from a single sample in a study of T-cell memory formation after mild COVID-19. TCRdb ran MiXCR on the 5' RACE reads and lists one entry per CDR3 protein. This table holds 130,000 to 150,000 distinct CDR3 sequences, 6% found once. The sample was PBMCs or a T cell subset sorted from them (not recorded which). All receptors derive from an adult woman who had mild COVID-19 (a few samples of this study predate the infection). Cell type and time point are not known.

There are many counts of this clonotype. The rearrangement joins TRBV12-3 or TRBV12-4 to TRBJ2-2; D remains unclear. CDR3 length: 14 residues. V gave up 2 bases and J gave up 4 bases, with 8 bases separating them. The CDR3 sequence is CASSLRPGTGELFF. Here the CDR3 DNA reads TGTGCCAGCAGTTTAAGACCAGGCACCGGGGAGCTGTTTTTT.

The chain has TRBV12-3 or TRBV12-4 and TRBJ2-2; D gene ambiguous. The CDR3 sequence is 14 residues long. Trimming took 2 bases from V and 3 from J, leaving 7 bases between them. CDR3 DNA sequence: TGTGCCAGCAGTTTAAAACACTACACCGGGGAGCTGTTTTTT. Amino acid sequence: CASSLKHYTGELFF.

This clonotype was seen at least ten times. The chain is built from TRBV5-1 and TRBJ2-7; 8 bases are shared with TRBD1. The CDR3 runs to 15 residues. Germline V gives CDR1 SGHRS, CDR2 YFSETQ. The J segment lost 0 bases and the V segment lost 5 bases, leaving 7 bases of the junction unmatched. The CDR3 DNA sequence: TGCGCCAGCAGTCGGGACAGGATGAGCTCCTACGAGCAGTACTTC. Protein: CASSRDRMSSYEQYF.

This clonotype was detected many times. The chain employs TRBV12-3 or TRBV12-4 and TRBJ2-3; possible D gene TRBD1, 6 bases. The CDR3 is 15 residues long. V lost 6 bases and J lost 3, with 16 bases in between. The CDR3 DNA sequence: TGTGCCAGCAGATTCAGAAACAGGGAAACAGATACGCAGTATTTT. It specifies CASRFRNRETDTQYF.

The sample holds many counts of this clonotype. V and J are TRBV10-3 and TRBJ2-5, with D perhaps matching TRBD1 (6 bases). This CDR3 has 13 residues. Trimming shortened V by 3 bases and J by 5 bases, and 10 bases separated the two germline ends. Germline V lookup: CDR1 ENHRY, CDR2 SYGVKD. CDR3 coding DNA: TGTGCCATCAGTGAACAGGGTGCGGAGACCCAGTACTTC. Encoded protein: CAISEQGAETQYF.

This rearrangement joins TRBV5-5 to TRBJ1-1; D call uncertain. The CDR3 is 15 amino acids. Germline-derived CDR1 and CDR2 are SGHKS and YYEKEE (reference sequence). Trimming took off 3 bases at V and 3 bases at J, with 15 bases between the two ends. The CDR3 loop reads CASSSPGGSHTEAFF. CDR3 nucleotides: TGTGCCAGCAGCTCGCCCGGTGGGAGTCACACTGAAGCTTTCTTT.

This clonotype has a count of ten or more. The chain is built from TRBV5-4 and TRBJ2-1; 9 bases fit TRBD2. Trimming took 7 bases from V and 7 from J; bases not matched to a gene: 6. The V gene's germline CDR1 is SGHNT and CDR2 YYREEE (reference sequence). The CDR3 is 13 residues long. Here the CDR3 reads CASGNSGGNEQFF. DNA of the CDR3: TGTGCCAGCGGCAATAGCGGGGGAAATGAGCAGTTCTTC.

There are a few counts of this clonotype. The chain links TRBV18 to TRBJ2-3; D is possibly TRBD1 or TRBD2 (6 bases each). Trimming removed 4 bases at V and 2 bases at J, with 13 bases between. The CDR3 length is 15 residues. Germline V CDR1 and CDR2: KGHSH, LQKENI. CDR3 bases: TGTGCCAGCTCACGCGCGGGACACCTCACAGATACGCAGTATTTT. This codes for CASSRAGHLTDTQYF.

This clonotype was found many times. This chain links TRBV12-3 or TRBV12-4 with TRBJ2-7, with D possibly matching TRBD1 (6 bases). Trimming cost V 5 bases and J 1 base, with 12 bases left between them. The CDR3 has 14 amino acids. CDR3 nucleotide sequence: TGTGCCAGCAGTCCCCGGGACACATCCTACGAGCAGTACTTC. Translation: CASSPRDTSYEQYF.

This clonotype was picked up a small number of times. V and J are TRBV6-2 or TRBV6-3 and TRBJ2-2, with D possibly called TRBD1 or TRBD2 (5 bases each). This CDR3 spans 14 amino acids. Trimming left V 2 bases short and J 3 bases short, with 7 bases between. CDR1 and CDR2 from the germline V gene are MNHEY and SVGEGT. The CDR3 sequence: CASSYGTYTGELFF. The CDR3 DNA reads TGTGCCAGCAGTTACGGGACCTACACCGGGGAGCTGTTTTTT.

The chain links TRBV6-6 to TRBJ2-7; D perhaps matches TRBD1 (6 bases). CDR3 length: 14 residues. The germline V gene has CDR1 MNHNY and CDR2 SVGAGI (reference sequence). V was clipped by 0 bases and J by 6 bases, with 12 bases between them. As DNA, the CDR3 is TGTGCCAGCAGTTACTCGAGTCAGGGGCTCGAGCAGTACTTC. The encoded protein is CASSYSSQGLEQYF.

The sample holds a few counts of this clonotype. The chain recombines TRBV29-1 with TRBJ2-2; 10 bases fit TRBD1. Germline loops: CDR1 SQVTM, CDR2 ANQGSEA. V shed 4 bases, J shed 6 bases, and the junction held 5 bases outside the gene matches. The CDR3 loop spans 14 amino acids. The CDR3 DNA reads as TGCAGCGTTGGACGGGGGACAGGGGCCGGGGAGCTGTTTTTT. This sequence encodes CSVGRGTGAGELFF.

This clonotype appeared many times. The V call is TRBV20-1, the J call TRBJ2-7, with D perhaps matching TRBD1 or TRBD2 (5 bases each). CDR1 and CDR2 (germline): DFQATT, SNEGSKA (reference sequence). This CDR3 spans 12 amino acids. V shed 6 bases and J shed 1 base, with 10 bases lying between them. This CDR3 reads CSAGPSSYEQYF. CDR3 DNA sequence: TGCAGTGCGGGACCATCTTCCTACGAGCAGTACTTC.

This rearrangement joins TRBV7-8 to TRBJ1-5, with D unresolved. V was cut by 0 bases and J by 0 bases, with 9 bases left in between. The CDR3 is 16 amino acids. Germline V gene data show CDR1 as SGHVS and CDR2 as FQNEAQ. The chain's CDR3 is CASSLASRYSNQPQHF. The CDR3 DNA is TGTGCCAGCAGCTTAGCGTCGCGATATAGCAATCAGCCCCAGCATTTT.

This clonotype was detected many times. The rearrangement joins TRBV20-1 to TRBJ2-7; 7 bases are shared with TRBD2. Unmatched junction bases numbered 8, after V lost 3 bases and J lost 0 bases. This CDR3 region has 15 residues. Germline values: CDR1 DFQATT, CDR2 SNEGSKA (reference sequence). The CDR3 region is CSASDGAGSSYEQYF. DNA of the CDR3: TGCAGTGCTAGTGACGGAGCGGGAAGCTCCTACGAGCAGTACTTC.

In this sample, this clonotype turned up a few times. The V and J genes are TRBV29-1 and TRBJ2-5; D possibly corresponds to TRBD1 (6 bases). The CDR3 is 17 residues long. The V end was cut by 3 bases, the J end by 7 bases, with 27 bases between. Germline V gene data show CDR1 as SQVTM and CDR2 as ANQGSEA. The CDR3 region is CSVEGRKADSKSRTQYF. The CDR3, as DNA: TGCAGCGTTGAGGGTAGGAAGGCGGACAGTAAGAGTCGGACCCAGTACTTC.

This chain links TRBV5-4 with TRBJ1-1, with 7 bases identical to TRBD1. Trimming removed 3 bases from V and 0 bases from J; junction bases left unmatched: 2. Germline V CDR1 and CDR2: SGHNT, YYREEE (reference sequence). CDR3 length equals 14 residues. Here the CDR3 reads CASSYGTVNTEAFF. The CDR3 coding sequence is TGTGCCAGCAGCTACGGGACAGTGAACACTGAAGCTTTCTTT.

Ten or more counts support this clonotype. The genes are TRBV12-3 or TRBV12-4 and TRBJ1-1, with D unclear. This CDR3 comprises 16 residues. Trimming shortened V by 0 bases and J by 1 base, and 12 bases separated the two germline ends. The CDR3 region is CASSLALVWKNTEAFF. DNA for the CDR3: TGTGCCAGCAGTTTAGCGCTTGTATGGAAGAACACTGAAGCTTTCTTT.

This clonotype was counted ten times or more. The chain combines TRBV6-6 with TRBJ1-3, with D perhaps TRBD1 (5 bases). This CDR3 has 15 residues. V was cut by 0 bases and J by 3 bases, with 9 bases left in between. Germline V gene sequence: CDR1 MNHNY, CDR2 SVGAGI (reference sequence). The CDR3 coding sequence is TGTGCCAGCAGTTACTCTGCAGGGAGTGGAAACACCATATATTTT. Translation: CASSYSAGSGNTIYF.

This clonotype appeared a few times. This sequence joins TRBV5-6 and TRBJ2-4; 7 nucleotides match TRBD1. V was clipped by 4 bases and J by 4 bases; unmatched bases: 5. Germline assignment: CDR1 SGHDT and CDR2 YYEEEE. This CDR3 spans 14 amino acids. The CDR3 nucleotides are TGTGCCAGCAGCCCCGGACAGGTGAAAAACATTCAGTACTTC. Protein product: CASSPGQVKNIQYF.

About this clonotype itself: This clone may be a read error of a much larger clone one base away. The V and J genes are TRBV6-6 and TRBJ2-2; D may be TRBD1 (6 bases). The V gene lost 8 bases and the J gene lost 4 bases, with 14 bases spanning the gap. The germline gives CDR1 MNHNY, CDR2 SVGAGI (reference sequence). The CDR3 consists of 14 residues. CDR3 in DNA: TGTGCCAGCTCGTGGGGGCAGATCACCGGGGAGCTGTTTTTT. Translating it yields CASSWGQITGELFF.